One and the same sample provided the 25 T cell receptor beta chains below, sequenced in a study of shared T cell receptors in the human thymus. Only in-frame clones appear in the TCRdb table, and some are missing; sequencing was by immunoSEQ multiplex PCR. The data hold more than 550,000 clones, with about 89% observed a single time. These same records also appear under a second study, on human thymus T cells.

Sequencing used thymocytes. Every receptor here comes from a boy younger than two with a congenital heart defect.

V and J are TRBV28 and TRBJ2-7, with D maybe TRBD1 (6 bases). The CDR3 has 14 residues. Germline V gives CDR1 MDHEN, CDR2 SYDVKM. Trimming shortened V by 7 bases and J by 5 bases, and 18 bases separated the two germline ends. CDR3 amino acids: CASTTTGVTDEQYF. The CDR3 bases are TGTGCCAGCACAACGACAGGAGTCACGGACGAGCAGTACTTC.

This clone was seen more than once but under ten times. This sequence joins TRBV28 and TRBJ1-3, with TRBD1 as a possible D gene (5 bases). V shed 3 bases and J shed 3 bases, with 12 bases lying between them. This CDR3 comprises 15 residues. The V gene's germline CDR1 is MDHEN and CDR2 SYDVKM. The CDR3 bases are TGTGCCAGCAGTTTCCGTGGGCAGGGTGGAAACACCATATATTTT. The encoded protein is CASSFRGQGGNTIYF.

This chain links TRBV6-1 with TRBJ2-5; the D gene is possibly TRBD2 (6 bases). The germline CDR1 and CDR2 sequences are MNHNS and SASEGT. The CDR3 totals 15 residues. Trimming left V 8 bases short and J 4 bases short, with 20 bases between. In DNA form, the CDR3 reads TGTGCCAGCGTGGTGTCCGGGGGTGGAATAGAGACCCAGTACTTC. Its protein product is CASVVSGGGIETQYF.

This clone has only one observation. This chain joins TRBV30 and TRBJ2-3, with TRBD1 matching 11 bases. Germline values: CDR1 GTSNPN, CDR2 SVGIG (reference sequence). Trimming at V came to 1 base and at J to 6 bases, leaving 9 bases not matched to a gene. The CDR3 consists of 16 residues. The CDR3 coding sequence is TGTGCCTGGAGTGAGGGGTGGACAGGGGGCTTGGATACGCAGTATTTT. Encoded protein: CAWSEGWTGGLDTQYF.

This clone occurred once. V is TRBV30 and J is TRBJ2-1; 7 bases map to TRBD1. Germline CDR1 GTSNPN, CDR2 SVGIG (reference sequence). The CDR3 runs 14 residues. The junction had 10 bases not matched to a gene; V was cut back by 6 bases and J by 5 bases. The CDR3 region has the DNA TGTGCCTGCTTAACAGGGGCAGGAGACAATGAGCAGTTCTTC. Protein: CACLTGAGDNEQFF.

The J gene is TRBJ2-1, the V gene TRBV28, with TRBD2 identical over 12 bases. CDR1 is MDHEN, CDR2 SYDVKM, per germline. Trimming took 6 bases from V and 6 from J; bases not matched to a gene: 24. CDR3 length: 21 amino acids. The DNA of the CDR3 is TGTGCCAGCAGGTCAGCCCACTCGGGGACAGGCCTAGCGGGAGGGCCCAATGAGCAGTTCTTC. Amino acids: CASRSAHSGTGLAGGPNEQFF.

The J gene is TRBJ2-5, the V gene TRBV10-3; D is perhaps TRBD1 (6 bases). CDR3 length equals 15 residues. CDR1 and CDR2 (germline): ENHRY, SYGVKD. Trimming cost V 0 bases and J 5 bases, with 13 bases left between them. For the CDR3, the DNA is TGTGCCATCAGTGAGTCAGGACAGTCATTGGAGACCCAGTACTTC. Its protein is CAISESGQSLETQYF.

CDR3 sequence: CASSQEGYLAPPPYEQYF. As DNA, the CDR3 is TGTGCCAGCAGCCAAGAGGGGTACCTAGCTCCACCCCCCTACGAGCAGTACTTC. V gene TRBV14 combines with J gene TRBJ2-7; D may be TRBD2 (5 bases). Germline assignment: CDR1 SGHDN and CDR2 FVKESK. This CDR3 has 18 residues. Trimming took 0 bases from V and 2 from J, leaving 20 bases between them.

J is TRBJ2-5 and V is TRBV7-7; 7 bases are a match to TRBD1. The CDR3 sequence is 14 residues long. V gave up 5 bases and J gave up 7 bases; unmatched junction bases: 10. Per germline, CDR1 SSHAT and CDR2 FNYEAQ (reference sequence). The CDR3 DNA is TGTGCCAGCAGCCCAGGGGGTCCCGAGTGGACCCAGTACTTC. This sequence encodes CASSPGGPEWTQYF.

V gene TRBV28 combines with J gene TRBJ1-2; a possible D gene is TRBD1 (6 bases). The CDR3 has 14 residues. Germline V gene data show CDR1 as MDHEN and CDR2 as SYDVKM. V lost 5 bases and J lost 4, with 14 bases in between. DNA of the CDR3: TGTGCCAGCAGTGGGGACAATTTCTCCTATGGCTACACCTTC. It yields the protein CASSGDNFSYGYTF.

The chain's CDR3 is CSAREAGGYTF. CDR3 DNA sequence: TGCAGTGCTAGAGAGGCAGGCGGCTACACCTTC. The chain joins TRBV20-1 to TRBJ1-2; D is uncertain. Trimming took off 0 bases at V and 8 bases at J, with 7 bases between the two ends. Germline CDR1 is DFQATT and CDR2 is SNEGSKA (reference sequence). This CDR3 comprises 11 residues.

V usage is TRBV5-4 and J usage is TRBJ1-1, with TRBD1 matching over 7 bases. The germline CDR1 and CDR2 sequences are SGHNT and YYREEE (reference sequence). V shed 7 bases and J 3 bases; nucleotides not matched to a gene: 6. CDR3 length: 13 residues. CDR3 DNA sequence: TGTGCCAGCTGGCGGCAGGGGGACACTGAAGCTTTCTTT. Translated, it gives CASWRQGDTEAFF.

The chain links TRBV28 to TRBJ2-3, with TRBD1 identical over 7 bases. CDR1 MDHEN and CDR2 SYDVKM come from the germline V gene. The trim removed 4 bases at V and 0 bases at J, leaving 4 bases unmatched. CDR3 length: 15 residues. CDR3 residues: CASSSPGQSTDTQYF. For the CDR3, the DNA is TGTGCCAGCAGTTCCCCGGGACAGAGCACAGATACGCAGTATTTT.

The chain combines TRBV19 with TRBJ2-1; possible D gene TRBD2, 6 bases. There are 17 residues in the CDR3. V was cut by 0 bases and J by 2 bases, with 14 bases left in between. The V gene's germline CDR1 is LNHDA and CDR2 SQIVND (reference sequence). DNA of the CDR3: TGTGCCAGTAGTATAGATCCGGAGGGTTTAGCCTACAATGAGCAGTTCTTC. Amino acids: CASSIDPEGLAYNEQFF.

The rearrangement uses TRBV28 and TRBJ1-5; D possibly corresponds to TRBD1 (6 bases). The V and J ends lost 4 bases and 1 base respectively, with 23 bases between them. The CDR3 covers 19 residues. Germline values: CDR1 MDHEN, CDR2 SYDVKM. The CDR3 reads CASSSSIGQGIESNQPQHF. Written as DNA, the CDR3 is TGTGCCAGCAGTTCATCCATTGGGCAGGGGATCGAGAGCAATCAGCCCCAGCATTTT.

CDR3 in amino acids: CASSQTGEAKNIQYF. The CDR3 DNA follows: TGTGCCAGCAGCCAAACGGGGGAGGCCAAAAACATTCAGTACTTC. The chain carries TRBV7-6 and TRBJ2-4; tentative D call: TRBD2 (6 bases). The CDR3 is 15 amino acids. The germline gives CDR1 SGHVS, CDR2 FNYEAQ. Trimming cost V 5 bases and J 1 base, with 12 bases left between them.

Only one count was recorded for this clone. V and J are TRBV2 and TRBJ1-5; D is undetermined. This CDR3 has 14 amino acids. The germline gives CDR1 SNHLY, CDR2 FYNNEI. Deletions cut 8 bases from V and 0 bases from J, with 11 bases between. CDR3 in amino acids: CASEGNYSNQPQHF. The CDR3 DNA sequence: TGTGCCAGCGAGGGCAACTATAGCAATCAGCCCCAGCATTTT.

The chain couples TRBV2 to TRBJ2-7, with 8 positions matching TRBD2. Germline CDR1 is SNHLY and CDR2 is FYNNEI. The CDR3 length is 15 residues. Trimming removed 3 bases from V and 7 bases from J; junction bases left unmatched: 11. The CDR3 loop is CASSDQAGVQDEQYF. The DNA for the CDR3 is TGTGCCAGCAGTGACCAAGCGGGAGTTCAAGATGAGCAGTACTTC.

CDR3 residues: CATLTGGRAEQFF. CDR3 coding DNA: TGTGCCACCTTAACAGGGGGTCGCGCTGAGCAGTTCTTC. The V gene is TRBV10-3, the J gene TRBJ2-1, with TRBD1 identical over 8 bases. CDR3 length: 13 residues. CDR1 is ENHRY and CDR2 is SYGVKD in the germline V gene. V dropped 10 bases and J dropped 9; count of bases not matched to a gene: 11.

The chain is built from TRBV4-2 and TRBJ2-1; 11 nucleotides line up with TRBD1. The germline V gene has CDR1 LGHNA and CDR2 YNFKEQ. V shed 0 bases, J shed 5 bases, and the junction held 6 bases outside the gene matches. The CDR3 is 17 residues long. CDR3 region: CASSQEGSGQGDNEQFF. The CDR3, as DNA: TGTGCCAGCAGCCAAGAGGGCTCGGGACAGGGGGACAATGAGCAGTTCTTC.

CDR3: CASSSGTGKRVPYNEQFF. CDR3 coding DNA: TGCGCCAGCAGCTCCGGGACAGGGAAAAGAGTTCCGTACAATGAGCAGTTCTTC. The genes are TRBV10-1 and TRBJ2-1, with TRBD1 matching over 9 bases. The V and J ends lost 6 bases and 4 bases, in that order; junction bases with no gene match: 16. The CDR3 runs to 18 residues. Germline V gives CDR1 WNHNN, CDR2 SYGVQD (reference sequence).

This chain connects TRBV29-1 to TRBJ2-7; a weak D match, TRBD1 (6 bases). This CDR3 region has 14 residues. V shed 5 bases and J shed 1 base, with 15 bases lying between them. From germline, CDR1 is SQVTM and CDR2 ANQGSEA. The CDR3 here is CSVLPAGDSYEQYF. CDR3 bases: TGCAGCGTTTTGCCGGCAGGGGATTCCTACGAGCAGTACTTC.

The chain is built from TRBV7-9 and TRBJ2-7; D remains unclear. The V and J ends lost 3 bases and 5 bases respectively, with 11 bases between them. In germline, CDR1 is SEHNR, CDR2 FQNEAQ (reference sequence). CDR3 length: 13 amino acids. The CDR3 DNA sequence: TGTGCCAGCAGCTTGGCTTTTGGCCACGAGCAGTACTTC. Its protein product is CASSLAFGHEQYF.

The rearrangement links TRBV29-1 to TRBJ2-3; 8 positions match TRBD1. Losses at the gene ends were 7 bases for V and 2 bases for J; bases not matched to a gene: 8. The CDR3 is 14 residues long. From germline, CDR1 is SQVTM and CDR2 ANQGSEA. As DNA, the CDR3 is TGCAGCGCAACAGGGGGTCCCAACACAGATACGCAGTATTTT. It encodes CSATGGPNTDTQYF.

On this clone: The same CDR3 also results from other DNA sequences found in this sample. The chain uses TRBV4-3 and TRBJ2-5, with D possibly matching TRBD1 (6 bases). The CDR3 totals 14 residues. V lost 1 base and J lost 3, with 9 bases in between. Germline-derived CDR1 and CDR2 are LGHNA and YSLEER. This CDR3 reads CASSQVAGEETQYF. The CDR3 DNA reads TGCGCCAGCAGCCAAGTGGCAGGGGAAGAGACCCAGTACTTC.